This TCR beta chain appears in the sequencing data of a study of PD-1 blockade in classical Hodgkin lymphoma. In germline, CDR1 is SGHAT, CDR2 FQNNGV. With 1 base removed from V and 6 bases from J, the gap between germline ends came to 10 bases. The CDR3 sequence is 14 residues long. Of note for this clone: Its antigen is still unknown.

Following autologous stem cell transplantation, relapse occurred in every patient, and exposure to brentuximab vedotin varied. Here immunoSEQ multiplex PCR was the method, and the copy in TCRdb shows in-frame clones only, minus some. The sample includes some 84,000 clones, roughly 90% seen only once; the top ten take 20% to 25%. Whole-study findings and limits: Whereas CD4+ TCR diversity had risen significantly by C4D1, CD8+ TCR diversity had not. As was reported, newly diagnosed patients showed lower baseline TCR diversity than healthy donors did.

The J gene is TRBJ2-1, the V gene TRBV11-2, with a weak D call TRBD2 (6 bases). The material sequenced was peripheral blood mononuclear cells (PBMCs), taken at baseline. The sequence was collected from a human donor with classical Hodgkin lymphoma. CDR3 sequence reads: CASSLVAAGNEQFF. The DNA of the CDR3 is TGTGCCAGCAGCTTAGTCGCAGCGGGCAATGAGCAGTTCTTC.